This T cell receptor (beta chain) was identified during a study of cytomegalovirus exposure and HLA in healthy donors. This table comes from immunoSEQ multiplex PCR, and its TCRdb copy is limited to in-frame clones, with some not included. This table has hundreds of thousands of clones, 87% appearing once. CDR1 and CDR2 (germline): MDHEN, SYDVKM. The V gene end was trimmed by 6 bases and the J gene end by 5 bases; junction bases not matched to a gene: 11. This CDR3 has 16 amino acids. Sequenced material: PBMCs. This sequence joins TRBV28 and TRBJ1-2; 11 bases align to TRBD1. The receptor's source is a man younger than 30 in good health and CMV-seropositive. The CDR3 DNA is TGTGCCAGCAGCCCCCCCGGACAGGGGGCGCGGTATGGCTACACCTTC. Encoded protein: CASSPPGQGARYGYTF.